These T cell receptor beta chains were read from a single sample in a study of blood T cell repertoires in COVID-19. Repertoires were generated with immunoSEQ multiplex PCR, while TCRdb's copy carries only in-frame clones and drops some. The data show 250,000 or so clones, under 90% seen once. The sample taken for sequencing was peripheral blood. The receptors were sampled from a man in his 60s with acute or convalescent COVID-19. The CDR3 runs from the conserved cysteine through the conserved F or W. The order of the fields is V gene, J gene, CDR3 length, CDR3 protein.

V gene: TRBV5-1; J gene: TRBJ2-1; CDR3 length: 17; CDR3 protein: CAGPRSAGVERGPLQFF
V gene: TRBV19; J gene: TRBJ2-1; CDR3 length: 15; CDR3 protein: CASAGGGDSYNEQFF
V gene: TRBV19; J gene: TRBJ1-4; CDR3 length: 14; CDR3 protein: CASSADRFREKLFF
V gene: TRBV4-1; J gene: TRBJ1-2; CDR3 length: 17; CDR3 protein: CASSQETRVGFNYGYTF
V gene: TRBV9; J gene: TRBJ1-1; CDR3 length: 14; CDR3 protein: CASSVDSGATEAFF
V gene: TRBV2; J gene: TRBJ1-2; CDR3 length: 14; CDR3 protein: CASSEAGQVYGYTF
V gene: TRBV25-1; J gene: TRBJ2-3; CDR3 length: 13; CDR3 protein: CASSTQGTDTQYF
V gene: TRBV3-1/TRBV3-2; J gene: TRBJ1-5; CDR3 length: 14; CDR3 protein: CASSPQRVRQPQHF
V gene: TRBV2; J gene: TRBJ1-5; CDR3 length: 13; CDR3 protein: CASSEEGRTPQHF
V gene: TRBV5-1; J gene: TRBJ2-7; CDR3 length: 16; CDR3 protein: CASSPQPRGSSYEQYF
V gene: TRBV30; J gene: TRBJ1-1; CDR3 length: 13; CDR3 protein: CAWSVLNNAEAFF
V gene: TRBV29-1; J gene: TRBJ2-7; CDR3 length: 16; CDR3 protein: CSVEDAGQGFSYEQYF
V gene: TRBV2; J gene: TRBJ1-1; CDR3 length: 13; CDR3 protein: CASSDTGRTEAFF
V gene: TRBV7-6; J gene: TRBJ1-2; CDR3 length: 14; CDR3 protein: CASSLTGSSYGYTF
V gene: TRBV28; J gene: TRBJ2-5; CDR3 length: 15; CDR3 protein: CASRTPSGNQETQYF
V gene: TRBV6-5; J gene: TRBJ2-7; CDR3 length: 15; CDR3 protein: CASRTSGASSYEQYF
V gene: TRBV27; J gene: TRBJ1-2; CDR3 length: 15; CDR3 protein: CASSLLGPGVYGYTF
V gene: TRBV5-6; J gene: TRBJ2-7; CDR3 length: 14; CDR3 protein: CASSLAGSSYEQYF